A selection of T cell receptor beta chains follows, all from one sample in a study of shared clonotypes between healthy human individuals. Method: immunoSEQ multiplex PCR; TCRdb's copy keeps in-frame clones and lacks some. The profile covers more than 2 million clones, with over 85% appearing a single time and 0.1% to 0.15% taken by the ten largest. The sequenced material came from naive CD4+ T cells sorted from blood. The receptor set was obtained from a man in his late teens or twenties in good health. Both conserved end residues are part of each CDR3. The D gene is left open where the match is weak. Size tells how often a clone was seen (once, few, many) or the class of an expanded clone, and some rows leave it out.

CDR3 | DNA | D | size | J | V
CASSQEVATSNQPQHF | TGCGCCAGCAGCCAAGAGGTGGCTACCAGCAATCAGCCCCAGCATTTT | - | once | TRBJ1-5 | TRBV4-1
CATSRAPKLAGGGTDTQYF | TGTGCCACCAGCAGAGCCCCAAAACTAGCGGGGGGAGGCACAGATACGCAGTATTTT | TRBD2 | - | TRBJ2-3 | TRBV15
CASSLSPGLIMNTEAFF | TGTGCCAGCAGCTTGTCCCCCGGACTGATCATGAACACTGAAGCTTTCTTT | - | - | TRBJ1-1 | TRBV5-5
CASRGTDTTEAFF | TGTGCCAGCAGGGGGACGGACACAACTGAAGCTTTCTTT | - | - | TRBJ1-1 | TRBV25-1
CASSLDPYGTGYTF | TGTGCCAGCAGCTTAGACCCCTACGGGACTGGCTACACCTTC | - | once | TRBJ1-2 | TRBV7-2
CASSLAGSSYNEQFF | TGTGCCAGCAGCCTAGCGGGGAGCTCCTACAATGAGCAGTTCTTC | TRBD2 | - | TRBJ2-1 | TRBV7-2
CASSQDRGTEAFF | TGCGCCAGCAGCCAAGACAGGGGCACTGAAGCTTTCTTT | - | few | TRBJ1-1 | TRBV4-1
CASSLGHGAPNDGYTF | TGCGCCAGCAGCCTGGGACACGGGGCTCCTAATGACGGCTACACCTTC | - | - | TRBJ1-2 | TRBV5-1
CSASGLYEQYF | TGCAGTGCTAGCGGGCTCTACGAGCAGTACTTC | - | - | TRBJ2-7 | TRBV20-1
CASSLGTGETEAFF | TGTGCCAGCAGTTTAGGAACGGGGGAGACTGAAGCTTTCTTT | - | - | TRBJ1-1 | TRBV7-9
CASSLGAGVSNEQYF | TGTGCCAGCAGCTTAGGAGCGGGAGTCTCGAATGAGCAGTACTTC | TRBD2 | many | TRBJ2-7 | TRBV7-2
CASSLRLAGTYEQYF | TGTGCCAGCAGTTTAAGGCTAGCGGGAACCTACGAGCAGTACTTC | TRBD2 | once | TRBJ2-7 | TRBV27
CASSLGSWPTQYF | TGCGCCAGCAGCTTAGGCTCCTGGCCCACCCAGTACTTC | - | - | TRBJ2-5 | TRBV5-1
CASSGPGDSIYEQYF | TGCGCCAGCAGCGGTCCAGGTGACTCCATATACGAGCAGTACTTC | - | - | TRBJ2-7 | TRBV5-1
CASSVEAGEKLFF | TGTGCCAGCAGTGTAGAGGCTGGGGAAAAACTGTTTTTT | - | - | TRBJ1-4 | TRBV2
CASRRFHEQYF | TGTGCCAGCAGGAGGTTCCACGAGCAGTACTTC | - | - | TRBJ2-7 | TRBV6-5
CASSQGRDTYTDTQYF | TGCGCCAGCAGCCAAGGGCGGGACACCTACACAGATACGCAGTATTTT | - | - | TRBJ2-3 | TRBV4-1
CASSPSGAIEKLFF | TGTGCCAGCTCACCATCGGGGGCAATTGAAAAACTGTTTTTT | - | - | TRBJ1-4 | TRBV18
CASSPGADVTVAQYF | TGCGCCAGCAGCCCAGGGGCTGATGTGACCGTGGCCCAGTACTTC | - | - | TRBJ2-5 | TRBV10-2
CASSPQETSGGWDTQYF | TGCGCCAGCAGCCCCCAGGAGACTAGCGGGGGGTGGGATACGCAGTATTTT | TRBD2 | - | TRBJ2-3 | TRBV4-1
CAWTQSAGITRHF | TGTGCCTGGACTCAATCCGCGGGGATAACCAGGCATTTT | - | few | TRBJ1-5 | TRBV30
CASSLGRRPTQETQYF | TGTGCCAGCAGTTTAGGGAGGAGACCGACTCAAGAGACCCAGTACTTC | - | once | TRBJ2-5 | TRBV28
CASSFTGLGREKLFF | TGTGCCAGCAGCTTCACAGGGTTGGGAAGGGAAAAACTGTTTTTT | - | - | TRBJ1-4 | TRBV7-8
CASSQEFRQGVTDTQYF | TGCGCCAGCAGCCAAGAATTCAGGCAGGGGGTCACAGATACGCAGTATTTT | TRBD1 | - | TRBJ2-3 | TRBV4-3
CASSTGDGGAAQYF | TGTGCCAGTAGTACAGGGGACGGAGGGGCGGCCCAGTACTTC | - | - | TRBJ2-5 | TRBV19
CASVHRTGPLGTEAFF | TGTGCCAGCGTACACCGGACAGGGCCGCTGGGCACTGAAGCTTTCTTT | TRBD1 | - | TRBJ1-1 | TRBV2
CASSLSGGLGNQPQHF | TGTGCCAGCAGTTTATCGGGGGGGCTCGGCAATCAGCCCCAGCATTTT | - | - | TRBJ1-5 | TRBV27
CASSQDLTGPPGYTF | TGCGCCAGCAGCCAAGATCTTACAGGCCCCCCTGGCTACACCTTC | - | - | TRBJ1-2 | TRBV4-1
CASSLGVGDYGYTF | TGTGCCAGCAGCTTGGGGGTCGGAGATTATGGCTACACCTTC | - | - | TRBJ1-2 | TRBV5-5
CASSLRTSGPETQYF | TGCGCCAGCAGCCTGCGGACTAGCGGGCCGGAGACCCAGTACTTC | TRBD2 | - | TRBJ2-5 | TRBV5-1
CATAMTGGRGYTF | TGTGCCACGGCTATGACAGGGGGCCGTGGCTACACCTTC | TRBD1 | - | TRBJ1-2 | TRBV10-3
CASSRTGNSYNEQFF | TGCGCCAGCAGCCGGACGGGTAACTCCTACAATGAGCAGTTCTTC | - | - | TRBJ2-1 | TRBV5-1
CAWSGRGNEKLFF | TGTGCCTGGAGTGGGCGAGGGAATGAAAAACTGTTTTTT | - | - | TRBJ1-4 | TRBV30
CASSQEDLAARVQYF | TGCGCCAGCAGCCAAGAAGACCTAGCGGCTCGGGTGCAGTATTTT | TRBD2 | - | TRBJ2-3 | TRBV4-1
CASSKYTGELFF | TGTGCCAGCAGTAAATACACCGGGGAGCTGTTTTTT | - | - | TRBJ2-2 | TRBV9
CASSLGDGDTEAFF | TGCGCCAGCAGCTTGGGGGACGGAGACACTGAAGCTTTCTTT | - | - | TRBJ1-1 | TRBV5-1
CASSLQDGDEQYF | TGCGCCAGCAGCCTCCAGGACGGCGACGAGCAGTACTTC | - | - | TRBJ2-7 | TRBV5-1
CASSELSEAFF | TGTGCCAGCAGTGAATTAAGTGAAGCTTTCTTT | - | - | TRBJ1-1 | TRBV25-1
CASVEEAGAGGNTIYF | TGTGCCAGCGTGGAGGAGGCGGGGGCAGGTGGAAACACCATATATTTT | - | - | TRBJ1-3 | TRBV2
CAWRWTLAGQPQHF | TGTGCCTGGAGATGGACCTTGGCAGGGCAGCCCCAGCATTTT | - | few | TRBJ1-5 | TRBV30
CASSQRGVSSYEQFF | TGCGCCAGCAGCCAGCGGGGGGTAAGCTCGTATGAGCAGTTCTTC | TRBD2 | - | TRBJ2-1 | TRBV5-1
CASSLSGRENGYTF | TGTGCCAGCAGTTTATCGGGCAGGGAGAATGGCTACACCTTC | - | - | TRBJ1-2 | TRBV28
CAWQQETQYF | TGTGCCTGGCAGCAAGAGACCCAGTACTTC | - | - | TRBJ2-5 | TRBV30
CASSQDRVGTGELFF | TGTGCCAGCAGTCAGGACAGGGTCGGCACCGGGGAGCTGTTTTTT | TRBD1 | - | TRBJ2-2 | TRBV6-1
CATSRDLGGRDQYF | TGTGCCACCAGCAGAGATCTTGGAGGGAGGGATCAGTACTTC | TRBD2 | once | TRBJ2-7 | TRBV15
CASSLARDSGNEQFF | TGTGCCAGCAGCTTAGCACGAGACTCTGGGAATGAGCAGTTCTTC | - | - | TRBJ2-1 | TRBV7-9
CASSPVLAATGEQYF | TGTGCCAGCTCACCGGTGCTAGCGGCCACTGGGGAGCAGTACTTC | TRBD2 | - | TRBJ2-7 | TRBV18
CASSSSLGLAFF | TGTGCCAGCAGCTCGTCCCTGGGATTGGCTTTCTTT | - | - | TRBJ1-1 | TRBV11-2
CASSLSTGGYTF | TGTGCCAGCTCACTTTCTACAGGGGGCTACACCTTC | - | - | TRBJ1-2 | TRBV18
CASSPGQGWDTGELFF | TGCGCCAGCAGCCCGGGACAGGGATGGGACACCGGGGAGCTGTTTTTT | TRBD1 | - | TRBJ2-2 | TRBV4-1
CASSPKENTEAFF | TGTGCCAGCTCACCTAAGGAGAACACTGAAGCTTTCTTT | - | - | TRBJ1-1 | TRBV18
CASSHPRGEMNTEAFF | TGCGCCAGCAGCCACCCTCGAGGGGAAATGAACACTGAAGCTTTCTTT | - | - | TRBJ1-1 | TRBV4-1
CASSLEQGLPHF | TGTGCCAGCAGCTTAGAACAGGGCCTCCCGCATTTT | - | once | TRBJ1-5 | TRBV7-9
CASSVQGYEQYF | TGTGCCAGCAGTGTTCAAGGCTACGAGCAGTACTTC | - | - | TRBJ2-7 | TRBV2
CASRGSGTGEIEQYF | TGTGCCAGCAGGGGGTCCGGGACAGGGGAGATCGAGCAGTACTTC | TRBD1 | - | TRBJ2-7 | TRBV6-5
CASSYSGQAAETQYF | TGTGCCAGCAGTTACTCGGGACAGGCGGCGGAGACCCAGTACTTC | TRBD1 | - | TRBJ2-5 | TRBV6-5
CAISGGQGGRGGYTF | TGTGCCATCAGTGGCGGACAGGGTGGCCGGGGTGGCTACACCTTC | TRBD1 | - | TRBJ1-2 | TRBV10-3
CATSRDRVYEQYF | TGTGCCACCAGCAGAGACAGGGTCTACGAGCAGTACTTC | - | - | TRBJ2-7 | TRBV15
CASSLVVTSGSYEQYF | TGTGCCAGCAGCTTAGTCGTTACTAGCGGGAGTTACGAGCAGTACTTC | TRBD2 | - | TRBJ2-7 | TRBV7-9